The entry below gives a single T cell receptor (beta chain) sequence along with its context. What it recognizes is unknown. The data stem from a study of lymphopenia after photon versus proton radiotherapy. Whole-study findings and limits: Authors raise, but do not show, better survival with proton therapy. In patients who died, overall survival fell as post-nadir TCR diversity dropped more. Proton therapy kept repertoires fairly stable, unlike photons, which gained effector/memory cells. Post-nadir diversity loss with photons came from oligoclonal expansion, particularly CD8+ Temra cells.

V lost 2 bases to trimming and J lost 5 bases, with 19 bases between them. The germline CDR1 and CDR2 sequences are GTSNPN and SVGIG (reference sequence). The CDR3 sequence is 15 residues long. Profiling relied on immunoSEQ multiplex PCR, and the TCRdb table lists in-frame clones only, not all of them. The data hold tens of thousands of clones, with about 91% observed a single time. This chain connects TRBV30 to TRBJ2-7, with D perhaps matching TRBD2 (5 bases). This TCR derives from a woman in her seventies with pancreatic cancer. Some clones in this sample may be carry-over from other donors' samples. This specimen consisted of peripheral blood, obtained from a patient treated with proton-based radiotherapy. The CDR3 protein is CAWSRARGSIDEQYF. For the CDR3, the DNA is TGTGCCTGGAGTCGGGCTCGCGGGTCCATCGACGAGCAGTACTTC.